At least ten counts were recorded for the clone carrying this T cell receptor (beta chain). What it recognizes is unknown. The record originates from a study of T cells in Graves' hyperthyroidism and ophthalmopathy. Whole-study findings and limits: With a median lead of 6.5 months before onset, the model predicted ophthalmopathy.

The CDR3 covers 16 residues. The germline V gene has CDR1 SNHLY and CDR2 FYNNEI. The germline V and J ends were trimmed by 5 bases and 3 bases, with 19 bases remaining between them. Patients were excluded for uncontrolled infection, other autoimmune disease, pregnancy or lactation. TCR beta CDR3 region amplification was performed from RNA transcripts. A set of HTBI primers served as the primers for a first-round RT-PCR of the TCR CDR3. Each CDR3 protein gets one entry after TCRdb re-called the multiplex PCR reads with MiXCR. The sample holds 300,000 to 350,000 distinct CDR3 sequences, roughly 18% seen once.

Input material: blood. This sequence originates from a woman aged 40 to 55 with Graves' ophthalmopathy. J is TRBJ1-1 and V is TRBV2, with D possibly being TRBD1 (6 bases). CDR3 coding DNA: TGTGCCAGCAGTCCCTCCTCCGGGGGCGGTGACACTGAAGCTTTCTTT. It translates to CASSPSSGGGDTEAFF.